This T cell receptor beta chain is from a study of blood T cell repertoires in COVID-19. The CDR3 covers 15 residues. Germline CDR1 SGDLS, CDR2 YYNGEE. The V end lost 4 bases, the J end lost 6 bases, and 16 bases lay between the germline ends. Ages ranged from about 18 to 90 years, with residence in about two dozen US areas. Cohort allocation depended upon clinical history that participants reported. Resolution of symptoms, clearance, or two negative PCRs was present in recovered Cohort 3 donors. Only in-frame clones appear in the TCRdb table, and some are missing; sequencing was by immunoSEQ multiplex PCR. Here the sample spans about 400,000 clones, roughly 91% being singletons.

The origin of this receptor is a woman in her twenties or thirties who had recovered from COVID-19. The chain carries TRBV9 and TRBJ1-4, with D maybe TRBD1 (6 bases). Sample: PBMCs or T cells enriched from blood (not recorded which). CDR3 DNA: TGTGCCAGCAGCCCCCGAGGGGGGGTCCATGAAAAACTGTTTTTT. It translates to CASSPRGGVHEKLFF.